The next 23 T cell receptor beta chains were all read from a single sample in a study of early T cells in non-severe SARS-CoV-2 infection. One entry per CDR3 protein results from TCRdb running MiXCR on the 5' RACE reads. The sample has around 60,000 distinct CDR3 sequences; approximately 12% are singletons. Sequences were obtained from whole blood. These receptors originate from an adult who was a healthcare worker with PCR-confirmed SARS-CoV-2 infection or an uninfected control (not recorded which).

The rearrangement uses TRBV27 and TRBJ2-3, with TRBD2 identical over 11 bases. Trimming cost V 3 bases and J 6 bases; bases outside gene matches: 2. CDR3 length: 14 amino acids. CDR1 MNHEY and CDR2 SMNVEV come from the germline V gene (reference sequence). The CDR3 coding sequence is TGTGCCAGCAGTTTTACTAGCGGGAGCGATACGCAGTATTTT. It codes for CASSFTSGSDTQYF.

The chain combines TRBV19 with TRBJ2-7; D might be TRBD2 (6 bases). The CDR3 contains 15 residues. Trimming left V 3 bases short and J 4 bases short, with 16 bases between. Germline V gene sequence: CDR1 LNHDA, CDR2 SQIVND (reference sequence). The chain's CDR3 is CASSIRVLASYEQYF. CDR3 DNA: TGTGCCAGTAGTATTAGGGTTCTAGCGTCTTACGAGCAGTACTTC.

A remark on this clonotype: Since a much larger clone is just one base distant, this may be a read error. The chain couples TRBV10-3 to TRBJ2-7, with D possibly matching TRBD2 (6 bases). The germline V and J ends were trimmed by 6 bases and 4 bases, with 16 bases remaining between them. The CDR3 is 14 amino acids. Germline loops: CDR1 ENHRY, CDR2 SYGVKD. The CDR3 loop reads CAISLAREGYEQYF. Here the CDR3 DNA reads TGTGCCATCAGCCTAGCGAGAGAAGGGTACGAGCAGTACTTC.

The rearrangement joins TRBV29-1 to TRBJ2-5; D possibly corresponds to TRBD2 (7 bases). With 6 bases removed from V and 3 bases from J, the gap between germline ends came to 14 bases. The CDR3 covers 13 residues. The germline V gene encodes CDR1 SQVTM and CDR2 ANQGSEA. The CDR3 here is CSVSRGAEETQYF. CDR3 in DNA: TGCAGCGTCTCCCGGGGGGCTGAAGAGACCCAGTACTTC.

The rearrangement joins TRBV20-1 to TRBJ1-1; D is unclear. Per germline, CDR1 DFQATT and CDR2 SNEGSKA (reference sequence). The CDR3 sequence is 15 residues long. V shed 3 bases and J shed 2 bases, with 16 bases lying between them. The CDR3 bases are TGCAGTGCTAGTTGGGTGGGTGGCAGAAACACTGAAGCTTTCTTT. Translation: CSASWVGGRNTEAFF.

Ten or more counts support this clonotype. The CDR3 protein is CASSVGNDGGGGTDTQYF. CDR3 bases: TGTGCCAGCAGCGTAGGTAACGATGGGGGCGGGGGCACAGATACGCAGTATTTT. The J gene is TRBJ2-3, the V gene TRBV9; D possibly matches TRBD1 or TRBD2 (6 bases each). The CDR3 contains 18 residues. Germline values: CDR1 SGDLS, CDR2 YYNGEE. The ends were cut back, 0 bases at V and 1 base at J, with 18 bases in the middle.

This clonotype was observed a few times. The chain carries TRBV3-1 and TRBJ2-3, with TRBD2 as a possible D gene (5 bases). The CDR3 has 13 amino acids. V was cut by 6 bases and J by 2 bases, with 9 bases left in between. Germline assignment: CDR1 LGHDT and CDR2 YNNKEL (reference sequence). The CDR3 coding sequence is TGTGCCAGCAGTCCGGACTCCACAGATACGCAGTATTTT. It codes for CASSPDSTDTQYF.

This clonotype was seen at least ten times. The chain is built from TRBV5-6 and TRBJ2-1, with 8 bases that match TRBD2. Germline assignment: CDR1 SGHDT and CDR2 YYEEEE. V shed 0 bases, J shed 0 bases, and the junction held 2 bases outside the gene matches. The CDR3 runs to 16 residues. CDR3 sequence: CASSLVSGSSYNEQFF. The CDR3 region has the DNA TGTGCCAGCAGCTTGGTCAGCGGGAGCTCCTACAATGAGCAGTTCTTC.

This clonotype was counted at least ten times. The chain's CDR3 is CASSTTTSSYEQYF. The CDR3, as DNA: TGTGCCAGCAGCACGACAACTAGCTCCTACGAGCAGTACTTC. The chain recombines TRBV7-2 with TRBJ2-7, with D perhaps matching TRBD2 (5 bases). Germline V lookup: CDR1 SGHTA, CDR2 FQGNSA. Trimming removed 5 bases from V and 0 bases from J, with 11 bases in between. There are 14 residues in the CDR3.

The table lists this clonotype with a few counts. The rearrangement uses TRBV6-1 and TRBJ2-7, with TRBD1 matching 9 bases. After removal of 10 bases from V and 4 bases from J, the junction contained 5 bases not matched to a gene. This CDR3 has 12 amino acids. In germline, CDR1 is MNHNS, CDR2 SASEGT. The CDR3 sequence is CATRDRAYEQYF. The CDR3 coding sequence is TGTGCCACCCGGGACAGGGCATACGAGCAGTACTTC.

CDR3 sequence reads: CASSIQQMNTGELFF. CDR3 sequence (DNA): TGTGCCAGTAGTATTCAACAAATGAACACCGGGGAGCTGTTTTTT. This chain uses TRBV19 with TRBJ2-2; D gene uncertain. The CDR3 is made up of 15 amino acids. Between the trimmed V and J ends, which lost 3 bases and 1 base, there was a span of 9 bases. Per germline, CDR1 LNHDA and CDR2 SQIVND (reference sequence).

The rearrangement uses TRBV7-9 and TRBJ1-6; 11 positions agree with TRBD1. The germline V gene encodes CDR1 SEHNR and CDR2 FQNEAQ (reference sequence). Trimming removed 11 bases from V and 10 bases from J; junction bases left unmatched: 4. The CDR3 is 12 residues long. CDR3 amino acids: CASGTGGSPLHF. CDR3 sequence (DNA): TGTGCCTCCGGGACAGGGGGATCACCCCTCCACTTT.

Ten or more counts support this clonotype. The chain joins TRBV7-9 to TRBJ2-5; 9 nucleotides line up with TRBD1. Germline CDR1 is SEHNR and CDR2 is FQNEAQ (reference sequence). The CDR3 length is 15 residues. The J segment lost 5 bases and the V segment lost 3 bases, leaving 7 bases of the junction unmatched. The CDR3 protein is CASSLRTGVGETQYF. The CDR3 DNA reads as TGTGCCAGCAGCTTGAGGACAGGGGTCGGTGAGACCCAGTACTTC.

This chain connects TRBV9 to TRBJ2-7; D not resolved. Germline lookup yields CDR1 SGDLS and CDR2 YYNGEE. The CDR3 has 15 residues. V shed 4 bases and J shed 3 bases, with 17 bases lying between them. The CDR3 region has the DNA TGTGCCAGCAGCAAAGGACCGGCGACGGGCTACGAGCAGTACTTC. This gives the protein CASSKGPATGYEQYF.

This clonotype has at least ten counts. The CDR3 region has the DNA TGCGCCAGCAGCTTCCCAACCCGGGGGAACACCGGGGAGCTGTTTTTT. This gives the protein CASSFPTRGNTGELFF. J is TRBJ2-2 and V is TRBV5-1, with TRBD2 as a possible D gene (5 bases). CDR1 is SGHRS, CDR2 YFSETQ, per germline. This CDR3 has 16 residues. Trimming removed 2 bases from V and 1 base from J, with 12 bases in between.

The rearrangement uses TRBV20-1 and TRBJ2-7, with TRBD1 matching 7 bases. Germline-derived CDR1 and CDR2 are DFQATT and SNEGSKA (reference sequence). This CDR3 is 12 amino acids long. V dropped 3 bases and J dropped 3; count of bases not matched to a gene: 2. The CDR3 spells CSARGTVYEQYF. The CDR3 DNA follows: TGCAGTGCTAGGGGGACAGTCTACGAGCAGTACTTC.

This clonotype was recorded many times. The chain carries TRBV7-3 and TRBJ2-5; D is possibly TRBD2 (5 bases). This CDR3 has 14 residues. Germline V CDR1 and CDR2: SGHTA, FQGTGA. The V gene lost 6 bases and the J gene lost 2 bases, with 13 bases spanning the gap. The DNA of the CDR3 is TGTGCCAGCAGTCCATTCGGGATGCAAGAGACCCAGTACTTC. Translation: CASSPFGMQETQYF.

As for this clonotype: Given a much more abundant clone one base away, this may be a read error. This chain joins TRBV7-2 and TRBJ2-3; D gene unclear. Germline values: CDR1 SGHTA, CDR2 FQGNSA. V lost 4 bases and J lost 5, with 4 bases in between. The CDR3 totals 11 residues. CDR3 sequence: CASSSKDTQYF. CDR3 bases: TGTGCCAGCAGCTCCAAAGATACGCAGTATTTT.

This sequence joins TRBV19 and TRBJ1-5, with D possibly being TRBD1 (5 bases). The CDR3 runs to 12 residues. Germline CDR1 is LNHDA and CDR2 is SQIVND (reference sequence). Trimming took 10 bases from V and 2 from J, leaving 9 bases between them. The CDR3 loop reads CATDSGNQPQHF. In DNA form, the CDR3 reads TGTGCCACTGACAGTGGCAATCAGCCCCAGCATTTT.

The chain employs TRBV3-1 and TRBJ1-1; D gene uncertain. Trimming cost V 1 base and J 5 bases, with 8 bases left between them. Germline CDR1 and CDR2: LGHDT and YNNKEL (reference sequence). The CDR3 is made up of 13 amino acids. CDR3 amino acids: CASSQGSQTEAFF. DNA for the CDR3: TGTGCCAGCAGCCAAGGGTCCCAGACTGAAGCTTTCTTT. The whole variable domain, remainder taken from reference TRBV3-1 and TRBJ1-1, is DTAVSQTPKYLVTQMGNDKSIKCEQNLGHDTMYWYKQDSKKFLKIMFSYNNKELIINETVPNRFSPKSPDKAHLNLHINSLELGDSAVYFCASSQGSQTEAFFGQGTRLTVV.

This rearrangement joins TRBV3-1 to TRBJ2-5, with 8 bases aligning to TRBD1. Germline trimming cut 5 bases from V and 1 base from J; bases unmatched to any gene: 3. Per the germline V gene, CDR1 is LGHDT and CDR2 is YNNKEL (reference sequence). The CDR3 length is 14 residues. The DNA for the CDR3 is TGTGCCAGCAGCTTTACAGGGGGCCAAGAGACCCAGTACTTC. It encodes CASSFTGGQETQYF.

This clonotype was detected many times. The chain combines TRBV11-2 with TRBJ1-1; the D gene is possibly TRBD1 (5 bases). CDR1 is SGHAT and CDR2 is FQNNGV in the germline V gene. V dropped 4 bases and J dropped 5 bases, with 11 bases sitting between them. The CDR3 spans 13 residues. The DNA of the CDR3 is TGTGCCAGCAGCTCCGCCGACAGAACTGAAGCTTTCTTT. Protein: CASSSADRTEAFF.

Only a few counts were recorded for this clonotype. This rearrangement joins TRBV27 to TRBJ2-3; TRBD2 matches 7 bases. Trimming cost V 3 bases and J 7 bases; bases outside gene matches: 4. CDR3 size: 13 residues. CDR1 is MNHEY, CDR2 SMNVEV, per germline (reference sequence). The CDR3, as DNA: TGTGCCAGCAGTTTTACGGGGGGAAATACGCAGTATTTT. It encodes CASSFTGGNTQYF.